Sequencing of this T cell receptor (beta chain) was carried out in a study of cytomegalovirus exposure and HLA in healthy donors. Study-level information: It was reported in a later analysis that the approximately 120 validation repertoires used the same platform as the roughly 670 first-cohort repertoires. Notes on the study in general: Published work reported that the classifier diagnosed cytomegalovirus status with high specificity and sensitivity. Most TCR sequences were seen very rarely across donors, but some public TCRs occurred in many.

As concerns this clone: Its antigen remains unknown.

V was pared by 1 base and J by 11 bases, with 7 bases of the junction left unmatched. The CDR3 extends over 14 amino acids. CDR1 is MNHEY, CDR2 SVGAGI, per germline. Using immunoSEQ multiplex PCR, the repertoire was profiled, and TCRdb retains in-frame clones only, with some absent. The data show about 280,000 clones, 65% to 90% seen once. This sequence was found in a woman aged 18-29 years in good health and CMV-seronegative. Sequencing input: PBMCs. V usage is TRBV6-5 and J usage is TRBJ1-4; TRBD1 matches 7 bases. This CDR3 is CASSYFSDRAKLFF. The CDR3 nucleotides read TGTGCCAGCAGTTACTTTAGCGACAGGGCTAAACTGTTTTTT.